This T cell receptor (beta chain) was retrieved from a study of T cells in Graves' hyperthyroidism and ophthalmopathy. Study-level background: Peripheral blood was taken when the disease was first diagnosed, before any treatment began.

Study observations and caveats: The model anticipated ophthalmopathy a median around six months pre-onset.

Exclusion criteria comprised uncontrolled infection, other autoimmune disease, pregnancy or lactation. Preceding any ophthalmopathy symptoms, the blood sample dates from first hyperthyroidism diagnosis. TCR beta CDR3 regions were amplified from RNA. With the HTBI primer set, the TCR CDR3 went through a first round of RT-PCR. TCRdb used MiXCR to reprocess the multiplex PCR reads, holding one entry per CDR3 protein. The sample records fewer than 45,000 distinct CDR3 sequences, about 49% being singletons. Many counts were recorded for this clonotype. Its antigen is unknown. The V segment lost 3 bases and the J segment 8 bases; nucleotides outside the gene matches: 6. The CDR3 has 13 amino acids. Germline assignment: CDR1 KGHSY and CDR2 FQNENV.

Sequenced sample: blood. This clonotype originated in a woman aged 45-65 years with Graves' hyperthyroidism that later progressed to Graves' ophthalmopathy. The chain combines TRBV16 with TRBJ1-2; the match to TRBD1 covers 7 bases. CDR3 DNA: TGTGCCAGCAGCCACAACAGGGGTTCGGGCTACACCTTC. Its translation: CASSHNRGSGYTF.